The following is a T cell receptor (beta chain) sequence with its context. This clonotype was counted ten times or more. The specificity of this receptor is unknown. No qualities accompany the bases; no much larger clone lies one base away. This entry is derived from a study of T-cell reconstitution after alpha-beta-depleted transplantation in children (dated by TCRdb to about 2016). For the wider study: The study quantitatively tracked T-cell immune reconstitution after TCRalphabeta/CD19-depleted allogeneic hematopoietic cell transplantation in children using TCR repertoire profiling. Overall study results and their limits: The apparently early alphabetaT-cell count recovery about two months after transplant was reportedly dependent on only several hundred rapidly expanded clones derived from non-depleted graft cells. In some patients, high TCRbeta diversity at day 60 was attributed to recipient T cells and intrathymic progenitors that had survived conditioning. Over the following months the frequencies of hyperexpanded clones went down, and after one year T-cell counts and TCRbeta diversity were mostly credited to newly produced T cells.

Interpreted using the paper, the treatment or condition label stands for: allogeneic hematopoietic cell transplantation with graft depleted of TCRalphabeta T cells and CD19 B cells. The children who served as transplant recipients had been given grafts of TCRalphabeta/CD19-depleted allogeneic hematopoietic cells. The CDR3 runs 16 amino acids, cysteine and phenylalanine included. The kept DNA is CDR3 alone, 48 bases in frame from the first base. V ends up 1 base short and J 6 bases short, with an unmatched junction base count of 10. Receptor libraries were prepared by PCR. TCRdb lists the instrument as Illumina HiSeq 2500. TCR library preparation used molecular barcoding, with unique molecular identifiers applied to normalize quantification of the TCRbeta repertoire. Through fastp at Q25 and MiXCR, TCRdb rebuilt clones from the public reads, retaining in-frame beta chains. For every CDR3 protein sequence, its rows merge into one entry that carries the most common genes and DNA. The sample table holds around 180,000 distinct CDR3 sequences, of which 11% were seen once. The ten largest account for around 14% of the sample.

This material consisted of PBMCs, taken before TCRalphabeta/CD19-depleted stem cell transplant. The source is a boy aged 2 to 10 with acute myeloid leukemia, due to receive a stem cell transplant. The rearrangement joined TRBV12-3 or TRBV12-4 to TRBJ2-3, with 7 bases matching TRBD2. In nucleotide form, the sequence is TGTGCCAGCAGTTTAGGTCTCCGTGGGGGGGATGATACGCAGTATTTT. Its coded protein is CASSLGLRGGDDTQYF.